This TCR beta chain was documented in a study of T cells in Graves' hyperthyroidism and ophthalmopathy. Whole-study findings and limits: Prediction of ophthalmopathy progression came a median 6.5 months pre-onset. Within blood appeared most thyroid clonotypes that had expanded above 0.001.

V was clipped by 6 bases and J by 3 bases, with 9 bases between them. CDR3 size: 12 residues. Researchers amplified the TCR beta CDR3 regions from RNA transcripts. Initially, a first-round RT-PCR of the TCR CDR3 employed the HTBI primer set. MiXCR, run by TCRdb on the multiplex PCR reads, gives a single entry per CDR3 protein. The sample records hundreds of thousands of distinct CDR3 sequences, roughly 14% being singletons. This clonotype appeared once. Its antigen remains unknown. Out of about 10 ml of fresh peripheral blood came the PBMCs. V gene TRBV12-3 or TRBV12-4 combines with J gene TRBJ2-7; maybe TRBD2 (5 bases). This sequence originates from a middle-aged woman with Graves' ophthalmopathy. The sequencing sample was made of blood. CDR3 nucleotides: TGTGCCAGCAGCAATGAGGGCTACGAGCAGTACTTC. Its protein is CASSNEGYEQYF.